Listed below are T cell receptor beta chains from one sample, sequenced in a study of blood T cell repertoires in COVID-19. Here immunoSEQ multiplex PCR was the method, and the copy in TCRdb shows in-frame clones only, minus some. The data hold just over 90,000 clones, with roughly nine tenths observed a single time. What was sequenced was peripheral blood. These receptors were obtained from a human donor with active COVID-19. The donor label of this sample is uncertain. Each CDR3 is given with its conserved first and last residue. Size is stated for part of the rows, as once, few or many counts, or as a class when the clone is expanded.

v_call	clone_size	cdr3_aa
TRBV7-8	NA	CASKGPRGGRSGELFF
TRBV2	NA	CASSEAGDNYTQYF
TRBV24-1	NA	CATQGGHLGEQFF
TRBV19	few	CASNPGGRSNQPQHF
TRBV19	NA	CASSILGTGGGEQFF
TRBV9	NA	CASSVGAGDYGYTF
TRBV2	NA	CASTPQGLRQPQHF
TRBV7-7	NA	CASSPPGGVNEQFF
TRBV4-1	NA	CASSQELRDGYGYTF
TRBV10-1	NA	CASSREPRGEQYF
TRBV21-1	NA	CASSKSIGTGGAHNEQFF
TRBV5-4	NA	CANSDRGYNEQFF
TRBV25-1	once	CASSPNPGQGKETQYF
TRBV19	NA	CASATGGAYEQYF
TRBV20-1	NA	CSASTGTGLGYTF
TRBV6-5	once	CASSRTLNTEAFF
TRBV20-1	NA	CSARIAEAFF
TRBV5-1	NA	CASSLIGATEAFF
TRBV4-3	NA	CASSQDLRGNYGYTF
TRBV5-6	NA	CASSFYRGHAGELFF
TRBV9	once	CASSARGTGPNEKLFF
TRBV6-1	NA	CASSEGVGAFTEAFF
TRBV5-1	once	CASSPVGGISYNSPLHF
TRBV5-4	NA	CASSLGQKNTEAFF
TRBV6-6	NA	CASSWSRTNEKLFF
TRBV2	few	CASSAQGYYEQYF
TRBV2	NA	CASTLGQGLYGYTF
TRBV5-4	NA	CASSYRVGGTYEQYF
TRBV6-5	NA	CASSYSTRGDEQYF
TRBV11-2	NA	CASSKSIGPQQETQYF
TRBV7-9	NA	CASSLPTSGDSYEQYF
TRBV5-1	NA	CASSSNTGGREQYF
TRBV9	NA	CASSVSTGGNQPQHF
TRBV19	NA	CASSSRQVSVTDTQYF
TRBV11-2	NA	CASSYGHSQETQYF
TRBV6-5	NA	CASSPTSGVSYEQYF
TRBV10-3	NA	CAISLSSGGITDTQYF
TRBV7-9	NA	CASSIGLADNEQFF
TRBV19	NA	CASSMAGGSYEQYF
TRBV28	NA	CASSSGGKNHQETQYF
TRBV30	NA	CAWRYFRDSQETQYF
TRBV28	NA	CASFSGYWGSQYF
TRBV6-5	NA	CASRAGGVKNIQYF
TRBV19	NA	CASSMTGGNSYNEQFF
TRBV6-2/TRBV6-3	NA	CASSYKGHISEKLFF
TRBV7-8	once	CASSFSGTGGNQPQHF
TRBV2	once	CASSPQGGLAKNIQYF
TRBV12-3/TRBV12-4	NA	CASSLMGAYEQYF
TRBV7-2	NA	CASSLGLAGGQETQYF
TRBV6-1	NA	CASSEPGREQYF